The T cell receptor (beta chain) described here comes from a study of patients and donors after allogeneic stem cell transplantation. CDR3 length equals 14 residues. In regard to this clonotype: Compared with germline, one end of the junction differs, possibly owing to a read error.

TCRdb reprocessed the RT-PCR reads with MiXCR, giving one entry per CDR3 protein. This sample has fewer than 180,000 distinct CDR3 sequences, with approximately 40% found just once. V usage is TRBV12-3 or TRBV12-4 and J usage is TRBJ1-3; no clear D. The material sequenced was blood, either unsorted or a sorted T cell fraction (not recorded which). This receptor was identified in a human donor who was either an allogeneic HSCT recipient or a stem cell or donor lymphocyte infusion donor (not recorded which). It is not recorded whose cells these are; they may come from a transplant donor. This CDR3 reads CASSLGSEEGSSLF. The DNA of the CDR3 is TGTGCCAGCAGTTTGGGCTCCGAAGAGGGCAGTTCTCTTTTT.